The clone carrying this T cell receptor beta chain counts as medium-sized. The table came from immunoSEQ multiplex PCR; TCRdb's copy has only in-frame clones and leaves some out. The sample carries under 20,000 clones, 60% to 85% recorded once. The data were obtained in a study of somatic mutations in cytotoxic T cells in rheumatoid arthritis. What was sequenced was CD8+ T cells sorted from blood. The TCR comes from an adult with rheumatoid arthritis.

The CDR3 DNA sequence: TGTGCCAGCCGACCCCAGGTGATTAATTCACCCCTCCACTTT. Translation gives CASRPQVINSPLHF. This chain connects TRBV27 to TRBJ1-6; D unresolved. The germline CDR1 and CDR2 sequences are MNHEY and SMNVEV (reference sequence). The CDR3 has 14 amino acids. V gave up 8 bases and J gave up 6 bases, with 14 bases separating them.